This T cell receptor beta chain was identified during a study of T cell responses to AZD1222 COVID-19 vaccine. Across the study: Second-dose groups at about 4 or about 12 weeks were pooled.

The length of the CDR3 is 13 residues. Germline V CDR1 and CDR2: SGHNT, YENEEA. V was clipped by 1 base and J by 4 bases, with 8 bases between them. TCRdb keeps only in-frame clones here, not all; method: immunoSEQ multiplex PCR. The table records 90,000 to 150,000 clones, roughly 90% of them present only once. The sample here was peripheral blood, taken on day 0 of AZD1222 vaccination. The gene calls are TRBV11-3 and TRBJ2-7, with a tentative D call TRBD2 (6 bases). This sequence originates from an adult in good health. CDR3 sequence reads: CASSLVSGYEQYF. CDR3 bases: TGTGCCAGCAGCTTAGTTAGCGGATACGAGCAGTACTTC.